The present T cell receptor beta chain was sequenced within a study of long-term antiretroviral therapy in people with HIV. Study results and caveats: At every time point, clones expanded before ART dominated the repertoire. Following ART, diversity rose but still fell short of transplant donor controls.

This clone was observed once. Its specificity is unknown. Survey level was the resolution at which the v3.0 immunoSEQ assay ran. Profiling relied on immunoSEQ multiplex PCR, and the TCRdb table lists in-frame clones only, not all of them. The sample has approximately 15,000 clones, 88% seen once. The CDR3 is 14 residues long. Per the germline V gene, CDR1 is SEHNR and CDR2 is FQNEAQ (reference sequence). V dropped 0 bases and J dropped 8 bases, with 13 bases sitting between them. Sequencing was performed on unsorted PBMCs, taken 6.9 years after starting antiretroviral therapy. The chain recombines TRBV7-9 with TRBJ1-2; D is uncertain. This TCR derives from a man aged 50-59 years with HIV. The DNA of the CDR3 is TGTGCCAGCAGCTTAGCGTGGGAAGGGCGAGGCTACACCTTC. Its translation is CASSLAWEGRGYTF. Drawing the rest from reference TRBV7-9 and TRBJ1-2, the complete variable domain is DTGVSQNPRHKITKRGQNVTFRCDPISEHNRLYWYRQTLGQGPEFLTYFQNEAQLEKSRLLSDRFSAERPKGSFSTLEIQRTEQGDSAMYLCASSLAWEGRGYTFGSGTRLTVV.